Following are 24 T cell receptor beta chains from one sample sequenced in a study of CD8+ T cells in alopecia areata. In each case, RNA was isolated and then reverse transcribed into cDNA as the sequencing template. Measured with immunoSEQ multiplex PCR; TCRdb has only the in-frame clones, and not every one. This sample has roughly 1,900 clones, each found more than once. Input material: lesional skin. All receptors come from a C3H/HeJ mouse with alopecia areata. The MHC haplotype of this mouse line is H2-k.

In this sample, this clone turned up a few times. A far larger clone is just one base off, so this is likely a read error. Gene labels here are mouse ones. The read ends 4 residues early relative to the CDR3; the germline J gene fills the gap. The V gene is TRBV5, the J gene TRBJ2-7; TRBD2 is a possible D gene (7 bases). The V and J ends lost 3 bases and 0 bases respectively, with 12 bases between them. The CDR3 length is 15 residues. CDR1 is LGHNA and CDR2 is YNLKQL in the germline V gene (reference sequence). CDR3 DNA (partial): TGTGCCAGCAGCCACCCTAGGGGGGCCTCCTAT. It codes for CASSHPRGASY. The full CDR3 protein is CASSHPRGASYEQYF.

This clone was seen a few times. Mouse names are used for the genes. The read comes to an end 4 residues before the CDR3 does, leaving the germline J gene to fill in the end. The chain couples TRBV19 to TRBJ1-4; 12 bases are shared with TRBD1. Per the germline V gene, CDR1 is FNHDT and CDR2 is SITEND (reference sequence). The V gene end was trimmed by 5 bases and the J gene end by 6 bases; junction bases not matched to a gene: 5. The CDR3 extends over 15 amino acids. The sequenced part of the CDR3 DNA is TGTGCCAGCAGCCTCCGGGACAGGGGGCACGAA. It specifies CASSLRDRGHE. The CDR3 in full is CASSLRDRGHERLFF.

Many counts were recorded for this clone. These gene names are mouse names. The missing CDR3 end, 4 residues past where the read stops, is filled in from the germline J gene. The chain has TRBV13-1 and TRBJ1-1, with D possibly being TRBD1 (5 bases). Deletions cut 3 bases from V and 4 bases from J, with 7 bases between. Germline loops: CDR1 NSHNY, CDR2 SYGAGN. The length of the CDR3 is 12 residues. CDR3 amino acids: CASSGTITEVFF. The covered CDR3 bases are TGTGCCAGCAGTGGGACAATCACA.

This clone showed up just a few times. Mouse gene names and germline throughout. The CDR3 end is not reached by the read, which stops 4 residues before it; the germline J gene fills it in. The chain links TRBV13-1 to TRBJ2-2, with 9 bases aligning to TRBD1. The V segment lost 0 bases and the J segment 3 bases; nucleotides outside the gene matches: 6. The CDR3 covers 17 residues. Germline assignment: CDR1 NSHNY and CDR2 SYGAGN. Partial CDR3 DNA: TGTGCCAGCAGTGATGGTCACAGGGGGCTAGACACCGGG. Translated, it gives CASSDGHRGLDTG. The whole CDR3 region reads CASSDGHRGLDTGQLYF.

This clone came up many times. Any gene name here is a mouse gene name. Read sequence stops 4 residues before the CDR3 end, and the germline J gene provides the missing end. V and J are TRBV31 and TRBJ2-1; 8 nucleotides align to TRBD1. The CDR3 extends over 15 amino acids. V gave up 3 bases and J gave up 1 base; unmatched junction bases: 5. Germline V gene sequence: CDR1 GKSSPN, CDR2 SITVG. CDR3 bases read: TGTGCCTGGAGGCACAGGGGGAAAAACTATGCT. Translated, it gives CAWRHRGKNYA. The full CDR3 protein is CAWRHRGKNYAEQFF. Using reference TRBV31 and TRBJ2-1 for the parts outside the CDR3, the full variable domain is AQTIHQWPVAEIKAVGSPLSLGCTIKGKSSPNLYWYWQATGGTLQQLFYSITVGQVESVVQLNLSASRPKDDQFILSTEKLLLSHSGFYLCAWRHRGKNYAEQFFGPGTRLTVL.

Of note for this clone: This sequence may be a read error, since a much larger clone differs from it by one base. Gene names are mouse gene names. The read finishes 4 residues shy of the CDR3 end, and the germline J gene is used to complete it. The chain recombines TRBV13-3 with TRBJ2-4, with 10 bases aligning to TRBD1. The trim removed 7 bases at V and 2 bases at J, leaving 7 bases unmatched. Germline V lookup: CDR1 NNHDY, CDR2 SYVADS. The CDR3 spans 15 residues. CDR3 DNA (partial): TGTGCCAGCTCAGACAGGGGGCCTAATCAAAAC. Its protein is CASSDRGPNQN. The entire CDR3 is CASSDRGPNQNTLYF. The entire variable domain, with the rest obtained from reference TRBV13-3 and TRBJ2-4, is as follows: EAAVTQSPRSKVAVTGGKVTLSCHQTNNHDYMYWYRQDTGHGLRLIHYSYVADSTEKGDIPDGYKASRPSQENFSLILELASLSQTAVYFCASSDRGPNQNTLYFGAGTRLSVL.

Ten or more counts support this clone. Relative to the germline gene, one junction end is altered; a read error may explain this. Gene names are mouse gene names. Incomplete CDR3 DNA: TGTGCCAGCGGTGATGTGGACAGAATCCAAGAC. This encodes CASGDVDRIQD. The whole CDR3 reads CASGDVDRIQDTQYF. V gene TRBV13-1 combines with J gene TRBJ2-5; possible D gene TRBD1, 6 bases. The read ends 4 residues shy of where the CDR3 ends; the end is completed using the germline J gene. This CDR3 spans 15 amino acids. Germline CDR1 is NSHNY and CDR2 is SYGAGN.

This clone was counted ten times or more. The DNA translation disagrees with the TCRdb protein at residue 14, so the protein in this description comes from the DNA. The germline and genes are mouse ones. The observed sequence ends 3 residues before the CDR3 terminus, with the missing tail filled in from the germline J gene. The chain is built from TRBV31 and TRBJ1-6, with a possible D match to TRBD1 (6 bases). TRBJ1-6 is recorded as an ORF, its role being uncertain. Germline loops: CDR1 GKSSPN, CDR2 SITVG. V lost 1 base, J lost 0 bases, and 13 bases lay in between. The CDR3 consists of 17 residues. CDR3 region: CAWSPHPRGSYNSPLYF. CDR3 bases read: TGTGCCTGGAGTCCCCATCCCAGGGGTTCCTATAATTCGCCC.

This clone was observed a handful of times. Gene names refer to mouse genes. The CDR3 is cut off 4 residues early in the read; its end comes from the germline J gene. The V gene is TRBV5, the J gene TRBJ1-4, with D maybe TRBD1 (6 bases). CDR1 LGHNA and CDR2 YNLKQL come from the germline V gene (reference sequence). Trimming took 2 bases from V and 3 from J, leaving 10 bases between them. This CDR3 has 15 amino acids. The sequenced CDR3 bases are TGTGCCAGCAGCCAAAGGCGGGACACCAACGAA. This gives the protein CASSQRRDTNE. The CDR3 in full is CASSQRRDTNERLFF.

This clone is labeled as medium-sized (0.01 to 0.1%). Gene names and germline match the mouse. The read gets to within 4 residues of the CDR3 end, and the germline J gene fills in the rest. The V gene is TRBV1, the J gene TRBJ2-1; 11 bases align to TRBD2. The trim removed 2 bases at V and 1 base at J, leaving 1 base unmatched. CDR1 NSQYPW and CDR2 LRSPGD come from the germline V gene (reference sequence). The CDR3 sequence is 16 residues long. The chain's CDR3 is CTCSARTGGNYAEQFF. The CDR3 bases that were read are TGCACCTGCAGTGCAAGGACTGGGGGGAACTATGCT.

This clone came up many times. At residue 13, the TCRdb protein and translated DNA are inconsistent; the protein given comes from the DNA. These gene names are mouse names. The read falls 3 residues short of the CDR3 end, and the missing part is taken from the germline J gene. This chain links TRBV31 with TRBJ1-3; no reliable D call. CDR1 GKSSPN and CDR2 SITVG come from the germline V gene. This CDR3 region has 16 residues. With 1 base removed from V and 0 bases from J, the gap between germline ends came to 13 bases. Here the CDR3 reads CAWSPHIHHSGNTLYF. The sequenced CDR3 bases are TGTGCCTGGAGTCCTCACATTCACCATTCTGGAAATACG.

This clone was counted a few times. Mouse gene names and germline throughout. Sequencing ends 4 residues short of the CDR3 end; the germline J gene provides the rest. The rearrangement links TRBV5 to TRBJ2-2; a possible D gene is TRBD2 (7 bases). Germline V gives CDR1 LGHNA, CDR2 YNLKQL (reference sequence). This CDR3 spans 17 amino acids. The germline V and J ends were trimmed by 0 bases and 4 bases, with 15 bases remaining between them. The CDR3 DNA, read in part, is TGTGCCAGCAGCCAAGATTCGGGGGGCGCCGGCACCGGG. Translation: CASSQDSGGAGTG. The entire CDR3 sequence reads CASSQDSGGAGTGQLYF.

The sample holds many counts of this clone. Gene names are mouse gene names. The read terminates 4 residues before the CDR3 end, so the remaining end is supplied by the germline J gene. The chain employs TRBV13-2 and TRBJ2-1; a possible D gene is TRBD1 (6 bases). Trimming removed 7 bases from V and 0 bases from J, with 14 bases in between. The CDR3 totals 15 residues. Germline lookup yields CDR1 NNHNN and CDR2 SYGAGS (reference sequence). The DNA read from the CDR3 is TGTGCCAGCAGCAGGCCCAGGGGTAACTATGCT. It codes for CASSRPRGNYA. The CDR3 as a whole reads CASSRPRGNYAEQFF.

On this clone: A mismatch at residue 12 separates the TCRdb protein from the translated DNA, so the protein presented here was translated from the DNA. This likely traces to a read error, being one base from a far larger clone. The germline and genes are mouse ones. Sequencing ends 3 residues short of the CDR3 end; the germline J gene provides the rest. This chain connects TRBV19 to TRBJ1-3, with D unclear. The germline V and J ends were trimmed by 4 bases and 3 bases, with 14 bases remaining between them. The CDR3 has 15 residues. From germline, CDR1 is FNHDT and CDR2 SITEND (reference sequence). The CDR3: CASSADILFGNTLYF. The covered CDR3 bases are TGTGCCAGCAGTGCCGACATCCTTTTTGGAAATACG.

This clone was found many times. Gene and germline names: mouse. This chain's CDR3 is CTCSAATNLSNERLFF. The sequenced part of the CDR3 DNA is TGCACCTGCAGTGCAGCGACAAATCTTTCCAACGAA. The J gene is TRBJ1-4, the V gene TRBV1; no clear D. The read is 4 residues too short to cover the CDR3 end, so that end is filled in from the germline J gene. The CDR3 extends over 16 amino acids. The V and J ends lost 1 base and 0 bases respectively, with 9 bases between them. Germline V CDR1 and CDR2: NSQYPW, LRSPGD (reference sequence).

This clone was observed many times. The gene names here belong to mouse. The read halts 4 residues ahead of the CDR3 end, with the missing end drawn from the germline J gene. This chain uses TRBV13-1 with TRBJ2-1; 13 bases line up with TRBD2. The junction had 2 bases not matched to a gene; V was cut back by 2 bases and J by 3 bases. Germline loops: CDR1 NSHNY, CDR2 SYGAGN. CDR3 length: 16 residues. CDR3 loop: CASSERDWGGYAEQFF. The sequenced CDR3 bases are TGTGCCAGCAGTGAGAGGGACTGGGGGGGCTATGCT.

There are many counts of this clone. Genes and germline are mouse. Read sequence stops 4 residues before the CDR3 end, and the germline J gene provides the missing end. V and J are TRBV4 and TRBJ2-4; TRBD1 matches at 10 bases. V lost 5 bases and J lost 0; bases outside the gene matches: 2. Germline V gene data show CDR1 as LGHDT and CDR2 as YNNKQL (reference sequence). The CDR3 sequence is 15 residues long. The sequenced part of the CDR3 DNA is TGTGCCAGCAGCCGGGACAGGGGAAGTCAAAAC. This gives the protein CASSRDRGSQN. The entire CDR3 protein is CASSRDRGSQNTLYF.

Only a few counts were recorded for this clone. At one boundary the junction diverges from the germline segment, which might be a read error. The gene names here belong to mouse. The observed sequence ends 4 residues before the CDR3 terminus, with the missing tail filled in from the germline J gene. The genes are TRBV13-1 and TRBJ1-4; possible D gene TRBD1, 5 bases. Germline V gives CDR1 NSHNY, CDR2 SYGAGN. This CDR3 spans 15 amino acids. The DNA read from the CDR3 is TGTGCCAGCGGTGAAGACAGAATTTCCAACGAA. Residues: CASGEDRISNE. The entire CDR3 sequence reads CASGEDRISNERLFF.

This clone qualifies as medium-sized (0.01 to 0.1%). Genes and germline come from the mouse. Read coverage stops 4 residues before the CDR3 terminus; the germline J gene supplies the remainder. V usage is TRBV19 and J usage is TRBJ1-4, with TRBD1 matching over 9 bases. CDR1 and CDR2 from the germline V gene are FNHDT and SITEND (reference sequence). This CDR3 has 15 amino acids. The ends lost 4 bases at V and 6 bases at J; junction bases unmatched: 7. This CDR3 reads CASSPGDREDERLFF. The sequenced part of the CDR3 DNA is TGTGCCAGCAGTCCCGGGGACAGGGAGGACGAA. Full variable domain (missing parts from reference TRBV19 and TRBJ1-4): GGIITQTPKFLIGQEGQKLTLKCQQNFNHDTMYWYRQDSGKGLRLIYYSITENDLQKGDLSEGYDASREKKSSFSLTVTSAQKNEMAVFLCASSPGDREDERLFFGHGTKLSVL.

To note about this clone: A read error is possible here, since a much larger clone lies one base away. Gene names refer to mouse genes. The read is 4 residues too short to cover the CDR3 end, so that end is filled in from the germline J gene. The chain links TRBV3 to TRBJ2-7, with D maybe TRBD1 (6 bases). CDR3 length: 14 amino acids. V was clipped by 6 bases and J by 0 bases, with 12 bases between them. Per germline, CDR1 SNHLY and CDR2 FYNGKV (reference sequence). The CDR3 bases that were read are TGTGCCAGCAGTATCTTACAGGGCTCCTAT. Protein: CASSILQGSY. The whole CDR3 region reads CASSILQGSYEQYF.

There are many counts of this clone. TCRdb's protein does not match the DNA translation at residue 12; the protein provided is translated from the DNA. Genes and germline come from the mouse. The missing CDR3 end, 3 residues past where the read stops, is filled in from the germline J gene. This chain links TRBV19 with TRBJ1-3; 9 bases match TRBD1. The germline V gene has CDR1 FNHDT and CDR2 SITEND (reference sequence). V lost 1 base and J lost 4; bases outside the gene matches: 3. This CDR3 spans 15 amino acids. CDR3 sequence: CASSITGGAGNTLYF. CDR3 bases read: TGTGCCAGCAGTATAACAGGGGGCGCCGGAAATACG.

This clone was observed at least ten times. Mouse names are used for the genes. The read gets to within 4 residues of the CDR3 end, and the germline J gene fills in the rest. At the DNA level, this CDR3 is encoded by other sequences in the same sample as well. The rearrangement joins TRBV14 to TRBJ2-5, with 9 bases aligning to TRBD1. Germline V lookup: CDR1 SGHDT, CDR2 FRDEAV. The CDR3 covers 14 residues. Incomplete CDR3 DNA: TGTGCCAGCAGTTTTGGGGACAGGGAAGAC. As protein: CASSFGDRED. The CDR3 in its entirety is CASSFGDREDTQYF.

Concerning this clone: Gene names and germline match the mouse. The CDR3 is CASSTRGQGDAEQFF. Partial CDR3 DNA: TGTGCCAGCAGTACTCGGGGACAGGGGGATGCT. J is TRBJ2-1 and V is TRBV19; 11 bases are a match to TRBD1. The CDR3 goes on 4 residues after the read ends, and that part is filled in from the germline J gene. This CDR3 region has 15 residues. The germline V gene encodes CDR1 FNHDT and CDR2 SITEND (reference sequence). V gave up 3 bases and J gave up 5 bases; unmatched junction bases: 4.

This clone was found many times. Since a far larger clone is one base different, this is likely a read error. These gene names are mouse names. Coverage ceases 4 residues before the CDR3 finishes, and the germline J gene fills in the end. This sample includes further DNA sequences coding for the same CDR3. The chain joins TRBV14 to TRBJ2-7, with D hard to call. CDR3 size: 11 residues. V was cut by 5 bases and J by 3 bases, with 6 bases left in between. CDR1 is SGHDT and CDR2 is FRDEAV in the germline V gene. The DNA read from the CDR3 is TGTGCCAGCAGCGACAACTAT. This codes for CASSDNY. The CDR3 as a whole reads CASSDNYEQYF.